Included here is one TCR beta chain sequence, with context. The antigen this receptor binds is unknown. No clone much larger than this one lies a single base away; base qualities are absent. These data come from a study. Data came from an Illumina MiSeq. TCRdb reprocessed the public reads (quality trimming at Q25 with fastp, clone calling with MiXCR) and kept in-frame beta chains. Rows with a matching CDR3 protein are joined into one entry that keeps the most common DNA and genes. The sample has roughly 300 distinct CDR3 sequences on record, 9% of them singletons. The ten most abundant clones make up under 65% of the sample. The sequenced sample consisted of CD4+ T cells from peripheral blood. This TCR came from a human donor with rheumatoid arthritis.

The DNA sequence is given as TGTGCCAGCAGCCCCAACGAGGGGGCTGAAGCTTTCTTT. Translation gives CASSPNEGAEAFF. The V and J segments used are TRBV3-1 and TRBJ1-1; TRBD1 is perhaps the D gene, given 6 matching bases. V is shortened by 4 bases, J by 6 bases, and the region joining them spans 12 bases. CDR1 and CDR2, looked up from the germline V gene (reference sequence), are LGHDT and YNNKEL. The CDR3 has 13 amino acids, counting the end cysteine and phenylalanine. Of the read, only the CDR3 DNA is kept; its 39 bases are in frame from base 1.